A single sample is the source of the 6 T cell receptor beta chains below, sequenced in a study of graft-versus-host responses after intestinal transplantation. This table comes from immunoSEQ multiplex PCR, and its TCRdb copy is limited to in-frame clones, with some not included. The data contain 85,000 to 100,000 clones, about 93% of them singletons. No cognate antigen is known for these TCRs. Sequencing was performed on unstimulated CD8+ T cells sorted from spleen or lymph node cells, taken before intestinal transplant. All receptors come from a human donor who received an intestinal transplant.

The CDR3 region has the DNA TGTGCCAGCAGTTACTCGCCAGGGGGGACCTACGAGCAGTACTTC. This gives the protein CASSYSPGGTYEQYF. This sequence joins TRBV6-5 and TRBJ2-7; tentatively, D is TRBD1 (7 bases). Trimming removed 0 bases at V and 2 bases at J, with 11 bases between. The germline V gene has CDR1 MNHEY and CDR2 SVGAGI. The CDR3 runs 15 residues.

The table lists this clone with a count of one. The J gene is TRBJ2-7, the V gene TRBV9; 9 nucleotides line up with TRBD1. CDR3 length: 14 residues. Germline assignment: CDR1 SGDLS and CDR2 YYNGEE. The ends lost 4 bases at V and 4 bases at J; junction bases unmatched: 6. CDR3 DNA: TGTGCCAGCAGCTTGCGGACAGGGGCGTACGAGCAGTACTTC. This sequence encodes CASSLRTGAYEQYF. Variable domain in full (rest from reference TRBV9 and TRBJ2-7): DSGVTQTPKHLITATGQRVTLRCSPRSGDLSVYWYQQSLDQGLQFLIQYYNGEERAKGNILERFSAQQFPDLHSELNLSSLELGDSALYFCASSLRTGAYEQYFGPGTRLTVT.

The chain combines TRBV5-4 with TRBJ1-1, with TRBD1 as a possible D gene (5 bases). This CDR3 region has 11 residues. Trimming took off 2 bases at V and 6 bases at J, with 5 bases between the two ends. Germline assignment: CDR1 SGHNT and CDR2 YYREEE (reference sequence). Written as DNA, the CDR3 is TGTGCCAGCAGCTTAGGGGCTGAAGCTTTCTTT. Amino acids: CASSLGAEAFF. Drawing the rest from reference TRBV5-4 and TRBJ1-1, the complete variable domain is ETGVTQSPTHLIKTRGQQVTLRCSSQSGHNTVSWYQQALGQGPQFIFQYYREEENGRGNFPPRFSGLQFPNYSSELNVNALELDDSALYLCASSLGAEAFFGQGTRLTVV.

The chain joins TRBV6-5 to TRBJ1-1; maybe TRBD1 (5 bases). Germline CDR1 reads MNHEY; CDR2 reads SVGAGI. V shed 5 bases and J shed 0 bases, with 13 bases lying between them. The CDR3 contains 15 residues. CDR3 sequence reads: CASSVSRAMNTEAFF. For the CDR3, the DNA is TGTGCCAGCAGTGTATCCAGGGCCATGAACACTGAAGCTTTCTTT.

The V call is TRBV4-1, the J call TRBJ1-1; D perhaps matches TRBD1 (5 bases). The CDR3 runs 15 residues. From germline, CDR1 is MGHRA and CDR2 YSYEKL. The V end was cut by 1 base, the J end by 4 bases, with 13 bases between. In nucleotides, the CDR3 is TGCGCCAGCAGCCAAGGACAGAGTGGGGCCACTGAAGCTTTCTTT. This translates into CASSQGQSGATEAFF.

The V call is TRBV9, the J call TRBJ2-6; weak D call: TRBD1 (6 bases). Germline lookup yields CDR1 SGDLS and CDR2 YYNGEE. There are 17 residues in the CDR3. Trimming removed 2 bases from V and 0 bases from J, with 12 bases in between. The CDR3 nucleotides read TGTGCCAGCAGCGTCGGACAGCCACTCTCTGGGGCCAACGTCCTGACTTTC. Its protein is CASSVGQPLSGANVLTF. The entire variable domain, with the rest obtained from reference TRBV9 and TRBJ2-6, is as follows: DSGVTQTPKHLITATGQRVTLRCSPRSGDLSVYWYQQSLDQGLQFLIQYYNGEERAKGNILERFSAQQFPDLHSELNLSSLELGDSALYFCASSVGQPLSGANVLTFGAGSRLTVL.